Sequencing of this T cell receptor beta chain was carried out in a study of vaccination and CD4 T cells after COVID-19. Whole-study results and caveats: Counts of SARS-CoV-2-reactive clonotypes had a median that went from 21 to 38, a nonsignificant change.

Time point specified: late sampling 161 to 241 days after vaccination in three convalescent patients. Treatment here: approximately 11-day PBMC culture with coronavirus spike peptide pools or control peptides (ViraFEST assay). TCR sequencing followed the expansion of antigen-specific T cells with peptide pools in ViraFEST. PCR positivity was dated March to December 2020, before US Alpha, Beta and Delta variants. Sequencing of DNA taken from cultured CD4+ T cells relied on the Oncomine TCR Beta short-read assay. MiXCR was run by TCRdb on the PCR reads, yielding one entry per CDR3 protein. The sample shows some 23,000 distinct CDR3 sequences, 28% of them seen only once. Deletions cut 6 bases from V and 4 bases from J, with 12 bases between. Looked up from germline, CDR1 is MDHEN and CDR2 is SYDVKM. The CDR3 loop spans 13 amino acids. On this clonotype itself: Its antigen is not identified.

The TCR sequence derives from a human donor who had recovered from COVID-19. This chain links TRBV28 with TRBJ1-2; tentatively, D is TRBD1 (6 bases). Sequences were derived from CD4+ T cells from blood, cultured in vitro, sampled about 7 months after SARS-CoV-2 vaccination. The CDR3 is CASRTGNTYGYTF. The DNA of the CDR3 is TGTGCCAGCAGAACAGGGAATACCTATGGCTACACCTTC.